The rows below give T cell receptor beta chains drawn from one sample of a study of T-cell reconstitution after alpha-beta-depleted transplantation in children. TCRdb reprocessed the PCR reads with MiXCR, giving one entry per CDR3 protein. This table holds about 870,000 distinct CDR3 sequences, under 20% found once. Sequencing used PBMCs, mostly from graft donor cells, obtained 360 days after TCRalphabeta/CD19-depleted stem cell transplant. The origin of the receptors is a male patient between 10 and 17 years old who had a stem cell transplant for acute lymphoblastic leukemia, so the T cells may come from the graft donor. The CDR3 runs from the conserved cysteine through the conserved F or W. A D gene is named only where the DNA matches it firmly. Clone size is stated in some rows and not others, as once, few, many or a class when expanded.

14 | TRBJ2-7 | - | - | TRBV2 | CASLPRDLTYEQYF | TGTGCCAGCTTGCCCCGGGACTTAACCTACGAGCAGTACTTC
14 | TRBJ2-2 | - | - | TRBV11-2 | CASRRTENTGELFF | TGTGCCAGCAGACGGACGGAGAACACCGGGGAGCTGTTTTTT
12 | TRBJ1-1 | few | TRBD1 | TRBV20-1 | CSAPDRVIGAFF | TGCAGTGCACCGGACAGGGTGATTGGAGCTTTCTTT
17 | TRBJ2-1 | few | TRBD1 | TRBV12-3/TRBV12-4 | CASSPDRALPVYNEQFF | TGTGCCAGCAGTCCAGACAGGGCCCTCCCCGTCTACAATGAGCAGTTCTTC
15 | TRBJ2-3 | - | - | TRBV12-3/TRBV12-4 | CACTPGYSSTDTQYF | TGTGCCTGCACACCGGGATACTCTAGCACAGATACGCAGTATTTT
17 | TRBJ2-1 | many | - | TRBV12-3/TRBV12-4 | CASSLPGRRTLYNEQFF | TGTGCCAGCAGTTTACCCGGAAGACGGACCCTCTACAATGAGCAGTTCTTC
13 | TRBJ1-1 | - | - | TRBV5-1 | CASSLAAKNEAFF | TGCGCCAGCAGCTTGGCTGCTAAAAATGAAGCTTTCTTT
14 | TRBJ2-7 | many | TRBD2 | TRBV15 | CATSGSGRRYEQYF | TGTGCCACCAGCGGTAGCGGGAGAAGGTACGAGCAGTACTTC
13 | TRBJ1-2 | - | - | TRBV12-3/TRBV12-4 | CASSLAPTGGYTF | TGTGCCAGCAGTTTGGCCCCAACAGGGGGCTACACCTTC
18 | TRBJ2-2 | - | TRBD2 | TRBV5-5 | CASSTFPGLAISDGELFF | TGTGCCAGCAGCACCTTCCCGGGACTAGCTATATCAGACGGGGAGCTGTTTTTT
13 | TRBJ1-1 | - | - | TRBV12-3/TRBV12-4 | CASSFARNTEAFF | TGTGCCAGCAGTTTTGCCCGAAACACTGAAGCTTTCTTT
15 | TRBJ1-2 | - | TRBD1 | TRBV6-1 | CASTPQGRLNYGYTF | TGTGCCAGCACCCCACAGGGGCGACTTAACTATGGCTACACCTTC
14 | TRBJ1-2 | many | - | TRBV20-1 | CSARGSAGAGGYTF | TGCAGTGCTAGAGGGTCAGCAGGGGCAGGTGGCTACACCTTC
13 | TRBJ2-3 | many | - | TRBV7-2 | CASSTQTGDTQYF | TGTGCCAGCAGCACCCAGACAGGAGATACGCAGTATTTT
15 | TRBJ2-7 | many | TRBD2 | TRBV12-3/TRBV12-4 | CASSLRRESSYEQYF | TGTGCCAGCAGTTTGAGGCGGGAGAGCTCCTACGAGCAGTACTTC
14 | TRBJ2-2 | many | - | TRBV7-3 | CASSLTLRPGELFF | TGTGCCAGCAGCTTAACGTTGCGGCCCGGGGAGCTGTTTTTT
16 | TRBJ2-7 | few | TRBD1 | TRBV23-1 | CASSHEGQGVSYEQYF | TGCGCCAGCAGTCATGAGGGACAGGGAGTCTCCTACGAGCAGTACTTC
15 | TRBJ2-1 | many | TRBD2 | TRBV12-3/TRBV12-4 | CASRHSGRPYNEQFF | TGTGCCAGCAGACATAGCGGGAGGCCCTACAATGAGCAGTTCTTC
14 | TRBJ2-5 | - | - | TRBV9 | CASSFAPYQETQYF | TGTGCCAGCAGCTTCGCTCCCTACCAAGAGACCCAGTACTTC
14 | TRBJ2-7 | - | TRBD2 | TRBV24-1 | CATSGGTSGSEQYF | TGTGCCACCAGTGGAGGGACTAGCGGGAGCGAGCAGTACTTC
12 | TRBJ2-2 | few | - | TRBV5-1 | CASSRESGELFF | TGCGCCAGCAGCCGGGAATCCGGGGAGCTGTTTTTT
12 | TRBJ2-2 | few | - | TRBV4-1 | CASSFSRGELFF | TGCGCCAGCAGCTTTTCCCGTGGGGAGCTGTTTTTT
17 | TRBJ2-5 | - | TRBD2 | TRBV4-2 | CASSQDGAGGRQETQYF | TGTGCCAGCAGCCAAGATGGAGCGGGAGGGCGGCAAGAGACCCAGTACTTC
14 | TRBJ1-4 | - | - | TRBV11-2 | CASSFRDGNEKLFF | TGTGCCAGCAGCTTCCGGGACGGCAATGAAAAACTGTTTTTT
16 | TRBJ2-7 | - | TRBD2 | TRBV12-3/TRBV12-4 | CASSFGTSGNYYEQYF | TGTGCCAGCAGTTTCGGGACTAGCGGGAACTACTACGAGCAGTACTTC
15 | TRBJ2-7 | many | - | TRBV18 | CASSPPGGRNYEQYF | TGTGCCAGCTCACCACCCGGTGGCAGGAACTACGAGCAGTACTTC
16 | TRBJ2-4 | few | - | TRBV18 | CATADRLTLAKNIQYF | TGTGCCACCGCCGACAGGCTCACACTGGCCAAAAACATTCAGTACTTC
11 | TRBJ2-7 | many | - | TRBV7-9 | CASSLDDEQYF | TGTGCCAGCAGCTTGGACGACGAGCAGTACTTC
14 | TRBJ1-1 | - | - | TRBV9 | CASSVEVGRSQVFF | TGTGCCAGCAGCGTAGAAGTGGGAAGGAGCCAAGTTTTCTTT
15 | TRBJ2-1 | many | - | TRBV6-5 | CASSYGLASYNEQFF | TGTGCCAGCAGTTACGGGCTAGCGTCCTACAATGAGCAGTTCTTC
14 | TRBJ2-1 | - | - | TRBV13 | CASSLIQGRGEQFF | TGTGCCAGCAGCTTAATACAGGGGAGGGGTGAGCAGTTCTTC
13 | TRBJ1-6 | many | - | TRBV27 | CASRSSYNSPLHF | TGTGCCAGCAGGAGCTCCTATAATTCACCCCTCCACTTT
18 | TRBJ2-1 | few | TRBD2 | TRBV11-1 | CASSFATSGMGSYNEQFF | TGTGCCAGCAGCTTTGCAACTAGCGGGATGGGCTCCTACAATGAGCAGTTCTTC
15 | TRBJ2-1 | few | TRBD2 | TRBV4-1 | CASSPVASGGNEQFF | TGCGCCAGCAGCCCGGTGGCCTCGGGGGGCAATGAGCAGTTCTTC
16 | TRBJ1-2 | - | TRBD1 | TRBV11-2 | CASSLDGRTGGSGYTF | TGTGCCAGCAGCTTAGATGGGCGGACAGGGGGCTCTGGCTACACCTTC
12 | TRBJ2-4 | few | - | TRBV29-1 | CSVAGSVNIQYF | TGCAGCGTTGCTGGTAGCGTGAACATTCAGTACTTC
13 | TRBJ2-3 | many | - | TRBV7-3 | CASSLTLRDTQYF | TGTGCCAGCAGCTTAACTCTCAGGGACACGCAGTATTTT
18 | TRBJ2-7 | many | TRBD1 | TRBV28 | CASSLSGAGGVITYEQYF | TGTGCCAGCAGTTTATCAGGTGCAGGGGGCGTTATTACCTACGAGCAGTACTTC
15 | TRBJ2-7 | - | TRBD2 | TRBV5-1 | CASSLEAAGLCEQYF | TGCGCCAGCAGCTTGGAGGCAGCGGGGCTCTGCGAGCAGTACTTC
16 | TRBJ2-3 | - | - | TRBV15 | CATSRDFGARWDTQYF | TGTGCCACCAGCAGAGACTTCGGAGCGCGATGGGATACGCAGTATTTT
19 | TRBJ2-4 | - | - | TRBV4-1 | CASSQRRGPEGLTKNIQYF | TGCGCCAGCAGCCAAAGAAGGGGGCCGGAGGGACTAACCAAAAACATTCAGTACTTC
15 | TRBJ1-5 | many | - | TRBV20-1 | CSARDSGGSNQPQHF | TGCAGTGCTAGAGATTCGGGTGGGAGCAATCAGCCCCAGCATTTT
16 | TRBJ1-5 | - | TRBD1 | TRBV7-9 | CASSLGTGLRDQPQHF | TGTGCCAGCAGCTTAGGGACAGGGCTACGGGATCAGCCCCAGCATTTT
13 | TRBJ2-2 | - | TRBD2 | TRBV30 | CAWSWGGYGELFF | TGTGCCTGGAGTTGGGGGGGATACGGGGAGCTGTTTTTT
15 | TRBJ2-6 | few | - | TRBV18 | CASSQRGSGANVLTF | TGTGCCAGCTCACAACGGGGGTCTGGGGCCAACGTCCTGACTTTC
14 | TRBJ2-3 | - | - | TRBV20-1 | CSASKRATLDTQYF | TGCAGTGCTAGCAAGCGGGCCACTCTAGATACGCAGTATTTT
13 | TRBJ2-7 | few | - | TRBV7-8 | CASSSSKAYEQYF | TGTGCCAGCAGCTCCTCAAAAGCCTACGAGCAGTACTTC
17 | TRBJ2-1 | many | - | TRBV18 | CASSQLNRLSSYNEQFF | TGTGCCAGCTCCCAATTAAACCGTCTTTCCTCCTACAATGAGCAGTTCTTC
12 | TRBJ2-3 | few | TRBD1 | TRBV29-1 | CSVTGDTDTQYF | TGCAGCGTAACAGGGGACACAGATACGCAGTATTTT
14 | TRBJ2-7 | - | - | TRBV29-1 | CSANLGVGAYEQYF | TGCAGCGCCAACCTAGGTGTGGGGGCCTACGAGCAGTACTTC
13 | TRBJ2-7 | few | TRBD2 | TRBV9 | CASSSGMNYEQYF | TGTGCCAGCTCTAGCGGGATGAACTACGAGCAGTACTTC
15 | TRBJ2-3 | - | TRBD1 | TRBV18 | CASSFRTGLTDTQYF | TGTGCCAGCTCATTCCGGACAGGGCTGACAGATACGCAGTATTTT
13 | TRBJ2-5 | - | - | TRBV7-3 | CASSLTDAETQYF | TGTGCCAGCAGCTTAACGGACGCGGAGACCCAGTACTTC
13 | TRBJ2-3 | few | - | TRBV12-3/TRBV12-4 | CASSSFPTDTQYF | TGTGCCAGCAGTTCCTTTCCCACAGATACGCAGTATTTT
15 | TRBJ2-1 | few | TRBD1 | TRBV19 | CAKDPGTGVYNEQFF | TGTGCGAAGGACCCCGGGACAGGGGTTTACAATGAGCAGTTCTTC
15 | TRBJ2-7 | - | TRBD2 | TRBV15 | CATSGWGPGGYEQYF | TGTGCCACCAGCGGATGGGGACCGGGAGGTTACGAGCAGTACTTC
18 | TRBJ2-3 | - | TRBD2 | TRBV7-8 | CASSLESVGLAGTDTQYF | TGTGCCAGCAGCTTAGAAAGTGTGGGACTAGCTGGGACAGATACGCAGTATTTT
16 | TRBJ1-2 | many | TRBD1 | TRBV20-1 | CSARKGGGAINYGYTF | TGCAGTGCTAGGAAGGGAGGGGGCGCGATTAACTATGGCTACACCTTC
14 | TRBJ1-1 | few | - | TRBV21-1 | CASSNQGRDTEAFF | TGTGCCAGCAGCAACCAGGGAAGGGACACTGAAGCTTTCTTT